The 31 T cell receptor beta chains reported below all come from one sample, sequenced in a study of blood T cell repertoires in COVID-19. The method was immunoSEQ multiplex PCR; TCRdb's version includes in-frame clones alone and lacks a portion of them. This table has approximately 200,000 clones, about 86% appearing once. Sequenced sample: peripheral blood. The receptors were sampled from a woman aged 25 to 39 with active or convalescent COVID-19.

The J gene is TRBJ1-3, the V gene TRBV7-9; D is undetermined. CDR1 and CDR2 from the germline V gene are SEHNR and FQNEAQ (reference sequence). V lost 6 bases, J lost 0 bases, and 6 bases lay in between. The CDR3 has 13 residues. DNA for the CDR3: TGTGCCAGCAGTTCCCACTCTGGAAACACCATATATTTT. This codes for CASSSHSGNTIYF.

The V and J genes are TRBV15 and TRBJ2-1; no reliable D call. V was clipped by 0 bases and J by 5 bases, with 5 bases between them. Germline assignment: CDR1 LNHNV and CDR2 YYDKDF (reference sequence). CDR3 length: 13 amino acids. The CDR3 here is CATSRDQDNEQFF. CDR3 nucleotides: TGTGCCACCAGCAGAGATCAGGACAATGAGCAGTTCTTC.

This CDR3 reads CASSFAGTSGKYEQYF. CDR3 coding DNA: TGTGCCAGCAGTTTTGCTGGGACTAGCGGGAAATACGAGCAGTACTTC. V and J are TRBV28 and TRBJ2-7, with 13 bases that match TRBD2. Per germline, CDR1 MDHEN and CDR2 SYDVKM. V lost 3 bases, J lost 4 bases, and 6 bases stayed unmatched. The CDR3 consists of 16 residues.

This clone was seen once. The CDR3 nucleotides are TGTGCCAGCTCAAATCTAGCGGGAGCCGAAGATACGCAGTATTTT. Its translation is CASSNLAGAEDTQYF. The V and J genes are TRBV18 and TRBJ2-3, with 10 bases matching TRBD2. CDR1 KGHSH and CDR2 LQKENI come from the germline V gene. The CDR3 is made up of 15 amino acids. The trim removed 5 bases at V and 5 bases at J, leaving 7 bases unmatched. The full variable domain, with the rest looked up from reference TRBV18 and TRBJ2-3, is NAGVMQNPRHLVRRRGQEARLRCSPMKGHSHVYWYRQLPEEGLKFMVYLQKENIIDESGMPKERFSAEFPKEGPSILRIQQVVRGDSAAYFCASSNLAGAEDTQYFGPGTRLTVL.

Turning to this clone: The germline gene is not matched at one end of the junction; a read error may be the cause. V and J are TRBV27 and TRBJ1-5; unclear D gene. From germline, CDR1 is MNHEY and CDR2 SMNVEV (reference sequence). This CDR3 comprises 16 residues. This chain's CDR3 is CASSLSFPGFNQPQHF. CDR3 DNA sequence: TGTGCCAGCAGTCTATCCTTCCCGGGTTTCAATCAGCCCCAGCATTTT.

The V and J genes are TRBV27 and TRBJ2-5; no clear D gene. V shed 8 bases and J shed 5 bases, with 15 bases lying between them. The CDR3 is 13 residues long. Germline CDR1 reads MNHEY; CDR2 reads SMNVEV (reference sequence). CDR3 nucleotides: TGTGCCAGCGGCCGATCCCTCGGGGAGACCCAGTACTTC. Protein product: CASGRSLGETQYF.

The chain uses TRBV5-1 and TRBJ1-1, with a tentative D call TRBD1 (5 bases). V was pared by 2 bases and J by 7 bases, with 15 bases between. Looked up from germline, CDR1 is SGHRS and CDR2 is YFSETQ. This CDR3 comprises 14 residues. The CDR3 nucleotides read TGCGCCAGCAGCTTTCTACGGCAGGGTCTTGAAGCTTTCTTT. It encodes CASSFLRQGLEAFF. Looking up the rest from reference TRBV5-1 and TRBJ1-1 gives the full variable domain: KAGVTQTPRYLIKTRGQQVTLSCSPISGHRSVSWYQQTPGQGLQFLFEYFSETQRNKGNFPGRFSGRQFSNSRSEMNVSTLELGDSALYLCASSFLRQGLEAFFGQGTRLTVV.

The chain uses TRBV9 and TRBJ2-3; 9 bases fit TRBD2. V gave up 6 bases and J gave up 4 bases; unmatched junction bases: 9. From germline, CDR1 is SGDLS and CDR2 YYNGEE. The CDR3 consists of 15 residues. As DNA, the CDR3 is TGTGCCAGCAAGCGAATAGCGGGAGTCCCAGATACGCAGTATTTT. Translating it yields CASKRIAGVPDTQYF.

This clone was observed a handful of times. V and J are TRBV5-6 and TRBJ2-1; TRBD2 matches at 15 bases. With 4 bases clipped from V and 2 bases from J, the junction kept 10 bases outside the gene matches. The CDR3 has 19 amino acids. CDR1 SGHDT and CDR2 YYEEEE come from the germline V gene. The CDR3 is CASSRPGLAGGNPYNEQFF. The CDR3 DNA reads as TGTGCCAGCAGCCGACCGGGACTAGCGGGAGGTAATCCCTACAATGAGCAGTTCTTC.

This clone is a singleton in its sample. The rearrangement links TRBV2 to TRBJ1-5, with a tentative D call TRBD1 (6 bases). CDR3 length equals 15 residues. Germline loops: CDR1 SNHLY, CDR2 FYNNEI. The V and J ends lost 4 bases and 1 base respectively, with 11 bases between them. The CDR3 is CASSGYGQSNQPQHF. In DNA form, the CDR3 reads TGTGCCAGCAGTGGCTATGGACAGAGCAATCAGCCCCAGCATTTT.

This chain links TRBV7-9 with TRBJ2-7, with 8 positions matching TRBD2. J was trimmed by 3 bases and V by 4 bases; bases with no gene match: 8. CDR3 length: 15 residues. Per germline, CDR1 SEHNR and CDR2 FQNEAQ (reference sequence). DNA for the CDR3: TGTGCCAGCAGCTCCGGAGCGGGAGCATACTACGAGCAGTACTTC. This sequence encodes CASSSGAGAYYEQYF.

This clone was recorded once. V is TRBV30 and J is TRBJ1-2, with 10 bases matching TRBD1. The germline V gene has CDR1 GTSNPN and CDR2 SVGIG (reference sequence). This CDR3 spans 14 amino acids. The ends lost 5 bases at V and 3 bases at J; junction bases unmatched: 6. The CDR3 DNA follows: TGTGCCTGGGACAGGGGGCGAAGACACTATGGCTACACCTTC. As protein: CAWDRGRRHYGYTF. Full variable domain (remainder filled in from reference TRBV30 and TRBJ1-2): SQTIHQWPATLVQPVGSPLSLECTVEGTSNPNLYWYRQAAGRGLQLLFYSVGIGQISSEVPQNLSASRPQDRQFILSSKKLLLSDSGFYLCAWDRGRRHYGYTFGSGTRLTVV.

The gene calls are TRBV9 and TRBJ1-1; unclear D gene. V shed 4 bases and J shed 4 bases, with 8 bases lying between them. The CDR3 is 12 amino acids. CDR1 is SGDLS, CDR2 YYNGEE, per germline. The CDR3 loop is CASSSTPTEAFF. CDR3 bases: TGTGCCAGCAGCTCTACTCCCACTGAAGCTTTCTTT. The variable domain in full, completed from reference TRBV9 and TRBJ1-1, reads DSGVTQTPKHLITATGQRVTLRCSPRSGDLSVYWYQQSLDQGLQFLIQYYNGEERAKGNILERFSAQQFPDLHSELNLSSLELGDSALYFCASSSTPTEAFFGQGTRLTVV.

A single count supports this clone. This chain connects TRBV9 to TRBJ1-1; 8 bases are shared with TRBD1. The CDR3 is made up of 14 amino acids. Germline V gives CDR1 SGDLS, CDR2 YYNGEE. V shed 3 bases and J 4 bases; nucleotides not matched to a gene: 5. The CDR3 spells CASSGGQGGTEAFF. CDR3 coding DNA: TGTGCCAGCAGCGGTGGACAGGGAGGCACTGAAGCTTTCTTT.

DNA of the CDR3: TGTGCCAGCTCATACTTAGGGACAGGGGCTTCCTACAATGAGCAGTTCTTC. Translated, it gives CASSYLGTGASYNEQFF. V is TRBV18 and J is TRBJ2-1, with TRBD1 matching over 10 bases. This CDR3 is built from 17 residues. Germline assignment: CDR1 KGHSH and CDR2 LQKENI. Trimming at V came to 5 bases and at J to 1 base, leaving 8 bases not matched to a gene.

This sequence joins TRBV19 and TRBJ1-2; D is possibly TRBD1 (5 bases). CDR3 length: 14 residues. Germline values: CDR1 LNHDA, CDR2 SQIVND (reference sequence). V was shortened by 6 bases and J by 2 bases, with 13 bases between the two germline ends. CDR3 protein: CASRRQMLNYGYTF. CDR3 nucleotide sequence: TGTGCCAGTAGGCGACAGATGCTCAACTATGGCTACACCTTC.

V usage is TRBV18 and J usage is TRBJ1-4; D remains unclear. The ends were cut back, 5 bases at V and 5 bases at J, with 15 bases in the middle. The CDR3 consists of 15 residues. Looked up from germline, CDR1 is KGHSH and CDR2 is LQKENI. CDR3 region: CASSWSGPGNEKLFF. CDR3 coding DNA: TGTGCCAGCTCATGGTCCGGGCCGGGGAATGAAAAACTGTTTTTT.

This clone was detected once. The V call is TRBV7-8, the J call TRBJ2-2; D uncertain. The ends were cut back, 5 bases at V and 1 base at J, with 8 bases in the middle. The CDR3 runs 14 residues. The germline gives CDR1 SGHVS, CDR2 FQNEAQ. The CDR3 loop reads CASSRNRNTGELFF. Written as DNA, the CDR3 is TGTGCCAGCAGCAGAAACAGGAACACCGGGGAGCTGTTTTTT.

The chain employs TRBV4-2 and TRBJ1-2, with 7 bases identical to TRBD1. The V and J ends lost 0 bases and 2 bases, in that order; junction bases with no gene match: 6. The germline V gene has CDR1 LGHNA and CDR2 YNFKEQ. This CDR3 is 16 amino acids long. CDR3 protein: CASSQDTGTVNYGYTF. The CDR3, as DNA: TGTGCCAGCAGCCAAGACACCGGGACAGTGAACTATGGCTACACCTTC.

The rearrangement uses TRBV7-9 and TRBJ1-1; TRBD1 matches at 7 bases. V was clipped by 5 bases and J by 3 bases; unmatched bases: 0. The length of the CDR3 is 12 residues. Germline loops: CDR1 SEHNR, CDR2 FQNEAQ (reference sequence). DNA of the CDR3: TGTGCCAGCAGCACAGGGGACACTGAAGCTTTCTTT. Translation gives CASSTGDTEAFF.

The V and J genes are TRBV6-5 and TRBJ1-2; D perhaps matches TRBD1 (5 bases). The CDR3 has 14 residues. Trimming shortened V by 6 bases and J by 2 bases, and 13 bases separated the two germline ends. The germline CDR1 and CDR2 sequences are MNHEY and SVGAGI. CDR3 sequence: CASSASGGNYGYTF. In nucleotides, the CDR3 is TGTGCCAGCAGCGCAAGCGGGGGGAACTATGGCTACACCTTC.

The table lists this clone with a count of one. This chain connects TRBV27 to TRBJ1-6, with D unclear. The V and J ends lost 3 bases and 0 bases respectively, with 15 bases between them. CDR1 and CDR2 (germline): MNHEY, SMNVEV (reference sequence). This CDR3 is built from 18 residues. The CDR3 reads CASSLRFLGSSYNSPLHF. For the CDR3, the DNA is TGTGCCAGCAGTTTGAGATTTCTAGGGAGCTCCTATAATTCACCCCTCCACTTT.

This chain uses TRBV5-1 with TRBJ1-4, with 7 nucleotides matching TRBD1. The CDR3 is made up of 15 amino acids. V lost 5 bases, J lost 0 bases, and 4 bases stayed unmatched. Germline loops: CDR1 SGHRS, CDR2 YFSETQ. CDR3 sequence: CASRIGGPTNEKLFF. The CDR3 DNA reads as TGCGCCAGCAGAATAGGGGGCCCAACTAATGAAAAACTGTTTTTT.

This CDR3 reads CAWRGTGGSTIYF. For the CDR3, the DNA is TGTGCCTGGAGGGGGACAGGGGGTAGCACCATATATTTT. The J gene is TRBJ1-3, the V gene TRBV30; 11 nucleotides agree with TRBD1. V was clipped by 3 bases and J by 9 bases; unmatched bases: 4. The V gene's germline CDR1 is GTSNPN and CDR2 SVGIG (reference sequence). The CDR3 runs 13 residues. Full variable domain (missing parts from reference TRBV30 and TRBJ1-3): SQTIHQWPATLVQPVGSPLSLECTVEGTSNPNLYWYRQAAGRGLQLLFYSVGIGQISSEVPQNLSASRPQDRQFILSSKKLLLSDSGFYLCAWRGTGGSTIYFGEGSWLTVV.

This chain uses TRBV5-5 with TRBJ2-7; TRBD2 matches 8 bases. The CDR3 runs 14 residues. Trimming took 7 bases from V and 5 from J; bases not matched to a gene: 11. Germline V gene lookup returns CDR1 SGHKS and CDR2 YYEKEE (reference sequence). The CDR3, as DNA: TGTGCCAGCGATTCTAGCGGGCTTAGGGACGAGCAGTACTTC. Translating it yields CASDSSGLRDEQYF.

CDR3 in DNA: TGCGCCAGCAGCGTGGGGACTGTCGCTCCCTACGAGCAGTACTTC. Its translation: CASSVGTVAPYEQYF. The V gene is TRBV10-2, the J gene TRBJ2-7; D may be TRBD2 (6 bases). Germline lookup yields CDR1 WSHSY and CDR2 SAAADI. This CDR3 is built from 15 residues. Trimming pared 6 bases from V and 2 bases from J, leaving 17 bases between.

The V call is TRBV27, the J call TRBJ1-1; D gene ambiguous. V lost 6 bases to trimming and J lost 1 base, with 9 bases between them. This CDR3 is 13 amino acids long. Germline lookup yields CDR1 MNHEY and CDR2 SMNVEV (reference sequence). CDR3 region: CASSLTPNTEAFF. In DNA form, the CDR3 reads TGTGCCAGCAGCCTGACACCGAACACTGAAGCTTTCTTT.

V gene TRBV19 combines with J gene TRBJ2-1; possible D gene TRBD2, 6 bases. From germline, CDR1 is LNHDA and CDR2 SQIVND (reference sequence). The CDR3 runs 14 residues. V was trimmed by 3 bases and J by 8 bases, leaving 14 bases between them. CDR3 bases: TGTGCCAGTAGTATGTCCGGGAGAGACGATGAGCAGTTCTTC. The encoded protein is CASSMSGRDDEQFF.

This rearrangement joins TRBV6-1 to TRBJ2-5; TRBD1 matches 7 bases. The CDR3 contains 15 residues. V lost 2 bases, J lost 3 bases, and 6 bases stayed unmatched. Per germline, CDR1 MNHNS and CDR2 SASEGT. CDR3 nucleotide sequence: TGTGCCAGCAGTGAAACAGGGGTGAGAGAAGAGACCCAGTACTTC. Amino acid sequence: CASSETGVREETQYF.

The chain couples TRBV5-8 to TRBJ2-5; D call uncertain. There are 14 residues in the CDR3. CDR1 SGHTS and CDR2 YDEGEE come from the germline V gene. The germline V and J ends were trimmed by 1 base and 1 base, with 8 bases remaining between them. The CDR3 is CASSLRQAQETQYF. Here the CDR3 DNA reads TGTGCCAGCAGCTTGAGGCAGGCCCAAGAGACCCAGTACTTC.

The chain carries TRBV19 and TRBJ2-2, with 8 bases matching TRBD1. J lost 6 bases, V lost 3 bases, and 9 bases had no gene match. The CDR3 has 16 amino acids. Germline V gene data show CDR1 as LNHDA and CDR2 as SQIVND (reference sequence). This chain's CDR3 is CASSIPGQGWSGELFF. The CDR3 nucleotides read TGTGCCAGTAGTATCCCTGGACAGGGTTGGTCCGGGGAGCTGTTTTTT. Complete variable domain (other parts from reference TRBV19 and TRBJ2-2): DGGITQSPKYLFRKEGQNVTLSCEQNLNHDAMYWYRQDPGQGLRLIYYSQIVNDFQKGDIAEGYSVSREKKESFPLTVTSAQKNPTAFYLCASSIPGQGWSGELFFGEGSRLTVL.